The following is a TCR beta chain sequence with its context. Random hexamers were used to reverse transcribe roughly 0.5 to 1 ug of RNA. The immunoSEQ assay covered 54 Vbeta and 13 Jbeta segments for CDR3. TCRdb reprocessed the immunoSEQ multiplex PCR reads via MiXCR and lists one record per CDR3 protein. This table holds 150,000 or so distinct CDR3 sequences, around 96% found once. Trimming cost V 2 bases and J 8 bases; bases outside gene matches: 8. This CDR3 spans 15 amino acids. Looked up from germline, CDR1 is MDHEN and CDR2 is SYDVKM. These data come from a study of CD8 T cells in Susac syndrome. It was negative isolation that provided the CD8+ and CD4+ T cells, whereas TEMRA cells were enriched by FACS.

J is TRBJ2-2 and V is TRBV28, with 7 bases fitting TRBD1. The source material was CD8+ T cells from PBMCs. This receptor was identified in a human donor with multiple sclerosis. The CDR3 sequence is CASSLGQDLSGELFF. CDR3 sequence (DNA): TGTGCCAGCAGTTTAGGACAGGACCTGTCGGGGGAGCTGTTTTTT. The whole variable domain, remainder taken from reference TRBV28 and TRBJ2-2, is DVKVTQSSRYLVKRTGEKVFLECVQDMDHENMFWYRQDPGLGLRLIYFSYDVKMKEKGDIPEGYSVSREKKERFSLILESASTNQTSMYLCASSLGQDLSGELFFGEGSRLTVL.